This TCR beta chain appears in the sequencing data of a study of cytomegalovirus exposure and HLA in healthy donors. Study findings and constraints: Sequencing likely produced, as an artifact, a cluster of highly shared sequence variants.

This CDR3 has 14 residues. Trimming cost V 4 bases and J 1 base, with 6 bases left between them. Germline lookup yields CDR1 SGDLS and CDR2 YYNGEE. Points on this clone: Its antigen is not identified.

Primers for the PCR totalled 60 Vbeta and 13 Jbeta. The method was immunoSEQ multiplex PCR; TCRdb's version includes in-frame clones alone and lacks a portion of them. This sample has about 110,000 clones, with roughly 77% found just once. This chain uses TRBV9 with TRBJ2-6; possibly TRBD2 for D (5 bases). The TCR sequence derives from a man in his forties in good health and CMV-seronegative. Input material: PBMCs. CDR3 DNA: TGTGCCAGCAGCTCGGGGTCTGGGGCCAACGTCCTGACTTTC. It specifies CASSSGSGANVLTF. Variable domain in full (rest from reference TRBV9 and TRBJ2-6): DSGVTQTPKHLITATGQRVTLRCSPRSGDLSVYWYQQSLDQGLQFLIQYYNGEERAKGNILERFSAQQFPDLHSELNLSSLELGDSALYFCASSSGSGANVLTFGAGSRLTVL.